There are many counts of the clone carrying this T cell receptor beta chain. Its antigen is currently unknown. Both TCR beta VDJ combination and CDR3 sequence profiling were carried out. Genomic DNA was the template for this profiling. TCRdb passed the reads through MiXCR, listing each CDR3 protein once. The table shows 200,000 to 250,000 distinct CDR3 sequences, with 34% occurring only once. The entry originates in a study of CD8+CD57+ T cells in acquired aplastic anemia. Looking at the study overall: Each DNA sample taken from sorted CD4+ and CD8+ cells came to approximately 3 ug on average. Researchers reported that healthy donors averaged approximately 10 million reads for CD4+ cells. Study-level points and caveats: The same twenty-nine CD8+ CDR3 sequences occurred in patients and in controls. Patients showed no significant difference from controls in CD8+ Simpson's diversity.

Germline CDR1 is SEHNR and CDR2 is FQNEAQ (reference sequence). Deletions cut 3 bases from V and 6 bases from J, with 14 bases between. This CDR3 has 14 amino acids. The V call is TRBV7-9, the J call TRBJ1-1; D remains ambiguous. Source material: sorted CD4+, CD8+, or CD8+CD57+ T cells (not recorded which) from PBMCs. The receptor comes from a human donor in good health, serving as a control. The CDR3 nucleotides read TGTGCCAGCAGCTTCCTGAAAAGCGGACCTGAAGCTTTCTTT. Translation: CASSFLKSGPEAFF. The full variable domain, completed using reference TRBV7-9 and TRBJ1-1, is DTGVSQNPRHKITKRGQNVTFRCDPISEHNRLYWYRQTLGQGPEFLTYFQNEAQLEKSRLLSDRFSAERPKGSFSTLEIQRTEQGDSAMYLCASSFLKSGPEAFFGQGTRLTVV.